This TCR beta chain emerged from a study of T cells in Graves' hyperthyroidism and ophthalmopathy. This clonotype has a handful of counts. RNA transcripts were the template for amplifying TCR beta CDR3 regions. HTBI primers drove first-round RT-PCR of the TCR CDR3. Each CDR3 protein is one row after TCRdb ran MiXCR on the multiplex PCR reads. This sample carries 300,000 to 450,000 distinct CDR3 sequences, about a sixth of them seen once, and the ten largest clones take 30% to 35%. V lost 5 bases, J lost 7 bases, and 23 bases lay in between. CDR1 is LNHNV and CDR2 is YYDKDF in the germline V gene (reference sequence). The CDR3 loop spans 16 amino acids.

The source of this sequence is a woman aged 25 to 39 with Graves' hyperthyroidism that later progressed to Graves' ophthalmopathy. Specimen: blood. This chain joins TRBV15 and TRBJ1-2; TRBD1 is a possible D gene (5 bases). The CDR3 reads CATSRPTMTVGRGYTF. CDR3 bases: TGTGCCACCAGCCGTCCTACTATGACAGTGGGTCGTGGCTACACCTTC.